This TCR beta chain was recorded in a study of beta chain features in type 1 diabetes listed by TCRdb under 2018. About the investigation overall: Mean age, gender distribution, total cell number and subset yield were not different between patients and healthy donors. A total of roughly 100 million sorted cells were examined across all samples, and a strong correlation was observed between cell number per subset and RNA yield. The study compared TCRB repertoires of sorted circulating CD4+ T cell subsets between recently diagnosed type 1 diabetes patients and matched healthy donors. Regulatory and stem cell-like memory subsets were obtained from only 8 patients and roughly 8 healthy donors, while naive and central memory subsets were obtained from all 30 or so donors. Broader findings and caveats from the paper: In all four CD4+ subsets, TCRB CDR3 length was moderately but significantly shorter in type 1 diabetes patients. The naive, central memory and regulatory TCRB repertoires appeared to resemble one another more closely among patients than among healthy donors. Because cDNA rather than genomic DNA was sequenced, highly expressing activated cells could have been over-represented, although no difference in activation and CD3 levels was found between groups. Only small numbers of individuals were included in the HLA sub-analyses, which left unresolved whether HLA type had any influence on TCRB rearrangement. At VDJ recombination sites, type 1 diabetes patients had fewer insertions and more deleted nucleotides, which implies abnormalities in thymic rearrangement. Shorter templates might be favored by PCR, yet because patient and control samples were amplified and corrected together, any such skew would affect both groups equally.

Worth noting for this clone: Its antigen remains unidentified. Qualities for individual bases were not recorded, and no much larger clone is one base off.

A single peripheral blood draw of about 116 mL on average was collected from each donor into heparinised tubes. A BD FACSAria II was used to sort naive, central memory, regulatory and stem cell-like memory CD4+ T cells with a panel that included CD45RO, CCR7, CD25, CD127, CD95 and CD27. All sorted populations exceeded 98% purity. PBMCs were separated immediately by Lymphoprep density gradient centrifugation and were stained directly, without being cultured. So that batch effects would be minimized, each experiment stained and sorted samples in pairs, pairing one healthy donor with one patient. From the germline V gene (reference sequence), CDR1 is LNHDA and CDR2 is SQIVND. A distance of 14 bases separates the germline ends of V and J, which lose 7 bases and 0 bases respectively. Counted from cysteine to phenylalanine, this CDR3 has 15 amino acids. CDR3 DNA only is kept here, 45 bases in frame from base 1.

The High Capacity cDNA Reverse Transcription Kit was used to reverse transcribe all of the isolated RNA, meaning that expressed TCRB transcripts were what got sequenced. Deep immunoSEQ sequencing was applied to naive, central memory and regulatory T cell samples, giving an average of around 3.4 million total reads per sample. Sorted cells were lysed in RLT buffer, and RNA was extracted using DNase-treated RNeasy Micro or Mini kits according to cell number. Each cell subset was processed on its own to prevent cross-contamination, while patient and healthy donor samples were processed together. Using the immunoSEQ multiplex PCR, TCRB sequences were amplified from cDNA into 87-bp fragments spanning the CDR3 region. Amplicons were sequenced on the Illumina HiSeq platform. Per the original workflow: Synthetic template baselines were used to correct PCR bias computationally, reads within Hamming distance 2 were collapsed together, and singletons that could not be merged were discarded. Reads were aligned against IMGT to assign V, D and J genes, CDR3 length and insertions or deletions at six rearrangement sites. Within each subset, clonotype counts were normalized to sorted cell number, and only after that were true diversity and Gini coefficients computed with the tcR R package. The overlap coefficient, calculated on TCRB nucleotide sequences, was used to measure repertoire sharing. Out-of-frame TCRB sequences from naive cells were analyzed to stand in for the pre-selection repertoire. Here the immuneACCESS table is served through TCRdb, limited to in-frame sequences with V and J called. Missing clones are a known gap in these copies; in checked studies unresolved V genes cover under half, and the rest lacks a known reason. The DNA gave D and trimming, while V, J and clone size come from that table. The sample contains around 600,000 clones, 9.5% to 15% of them found a single time. The ten largest clones take up around 0.12% of the sample.

The TCR sequence derives from a man in his thirties or forties with type 1 diabetes. Sequences were obtained from naive CD4+ T cells from blood. What this sample's cell subset or site label stands for: true naive CD4+ T cells. The V and J segments used are TRBV19 and TRBJ2-3; no D gene is confidently identified. The CDR3 sequence is CASTPGRLSTDTQYF. In nucleotide form, the sequence is TGTGCCAGTACTCCCGGACGGTTAAGCACAGATACGCAGTATTTT. The variable domain in full, with residues beyond the CDR3 obtained from the reference TRBV19 and TRBJ2-3 genes, is DGGITQSPKYLFRKEGQNVTLSCEQNLNHDAMYWYRQDPGQGLRLIYYSQIVNDFQKGDIAEGYSVSREKKESFPLTVTSAQKNPTAFYLCASTPGRLSTDTQYFGPGTRLTVL.